This T cell receptor (beta chain) is drawn from a study of shared clonotypes between healthy human individuals. Whole-study findings and limits: Larger estimated richness was generally recorded for naive subsets relative to memory subsets.

Terminally differentiated effector memory CD45RA+ cells were excluded from the naive CD8 cells, which were CD45RO-negative and positively selected for CCR7. With regard to this clone: Its antigen remains unknown.

V lost 3 bases to trimming and J lost 7 bases, with 7 bases between them. Germline V gene data show CDR1 as DFQATT and CDR2 as SNEGSKA (reference sequence). The CDR3 covers 11 residues. Repertoires were generated with immunoSEQ multiplex PCR, while TCRdb's copy carries only in-frame clones and drops some. The data contain 650,000 to 800,000 clones, just over 90% of them singletons. This chain uses TRBV20-1 with TRBJ2-1, with D unresolved. Material: naive CD8+ T cells sorted from blood. The TCR comes from a man aged 25-40 years in good health. CDR3 DNA: TGCAGTGCTAGTCCTGAGAATGAGCAGTTCTTC. Amino acids: CSASPENEQFF.